This T cell receptor beta chain was identified during a study of T cell responses to AZD1222 COVID-19 vaccine. Broader study findings: There were vaccine-associated CD4 TCRs across spike, dominant at 160-218 and 743-854. Repertoires were obtained solely post-peak T cell response. Spike-specific TCR breadth and depth went up after people got two AZD1222 doses. It was only a handful of AZD1222 recipients who were seropositive at baseline.

A single count supports this clone. Its antigen is unknown. The data were produced by immunoSEQ multiplex PCR, yet TCRdb's version contains in-frame clones alone and is incomplete. The repertoire holds approximately 130,000 clones, more than 85% seen once, with less than 3.5% in the top ten. Germline CDR1 is SNHLY and CDR2 is FYNNEI. V lost 4 bases, J lost 9 bases, and 13 bases lay in between. The CDR3 is made up of 13 amino acids. The sequencing here drew on peripheral blood, taken 28 days after the second AZD1222 dose. The chain combines TRBV2 with TRBJ2-1, with a tentative D call TRBD2 (5 bases). The clonotype comes from an adult who received the AZD1222 COVID-19 vaccine. The CDR3 DNA follows: TGTGCCAGCAGTGTACTAGGAGAATCTGAGCAGTTCTTC. Translation: CASSVLGESEQFF.